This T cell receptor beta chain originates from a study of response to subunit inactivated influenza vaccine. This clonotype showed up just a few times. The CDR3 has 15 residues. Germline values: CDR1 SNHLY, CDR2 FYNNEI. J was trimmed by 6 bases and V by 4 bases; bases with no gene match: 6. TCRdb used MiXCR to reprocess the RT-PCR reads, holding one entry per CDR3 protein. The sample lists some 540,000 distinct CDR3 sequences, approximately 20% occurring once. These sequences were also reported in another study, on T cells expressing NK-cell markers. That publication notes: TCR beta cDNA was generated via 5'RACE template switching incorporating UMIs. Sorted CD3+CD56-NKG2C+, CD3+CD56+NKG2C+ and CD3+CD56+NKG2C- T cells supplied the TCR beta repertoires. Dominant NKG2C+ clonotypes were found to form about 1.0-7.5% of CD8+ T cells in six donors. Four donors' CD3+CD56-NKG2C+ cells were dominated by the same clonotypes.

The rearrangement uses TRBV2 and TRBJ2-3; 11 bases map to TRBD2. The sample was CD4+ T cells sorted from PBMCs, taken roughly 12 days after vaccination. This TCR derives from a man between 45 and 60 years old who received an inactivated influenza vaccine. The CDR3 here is CASSGPPSGRDTQYF. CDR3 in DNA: TGTGCCAGCAGTGGACCGCCTAGCGGGAGGGATACGCAGTATTTT.